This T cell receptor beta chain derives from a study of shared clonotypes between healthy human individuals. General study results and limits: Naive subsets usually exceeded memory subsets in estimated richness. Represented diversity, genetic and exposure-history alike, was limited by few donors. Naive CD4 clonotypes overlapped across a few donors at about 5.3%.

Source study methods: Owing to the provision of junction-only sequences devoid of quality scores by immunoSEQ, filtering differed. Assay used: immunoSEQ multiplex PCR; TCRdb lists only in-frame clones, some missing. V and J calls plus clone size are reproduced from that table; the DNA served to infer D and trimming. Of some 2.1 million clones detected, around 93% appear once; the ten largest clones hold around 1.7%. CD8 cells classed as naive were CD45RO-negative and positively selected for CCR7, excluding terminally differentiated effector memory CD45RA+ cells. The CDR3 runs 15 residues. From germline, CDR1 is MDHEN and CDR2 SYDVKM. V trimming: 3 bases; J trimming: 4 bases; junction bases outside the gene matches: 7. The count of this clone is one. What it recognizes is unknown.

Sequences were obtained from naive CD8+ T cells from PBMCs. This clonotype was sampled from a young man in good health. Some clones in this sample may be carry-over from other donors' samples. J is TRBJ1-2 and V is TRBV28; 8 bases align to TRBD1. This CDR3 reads CASSFRAGGGYGYTF. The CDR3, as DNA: TGTGCCAGCAGTTTTAGGGCAGGGGGCGGCTATGGCTACACCTTC.